These 27 T cell receptor beta chains were all obtained from the same sample, sequenced in a study of regulatory T cells in long-lasting Graves disease (dated by TCRdb to about 2021). Read against the paper, the sample's time point label means: newly diagnosed GD, antithyroid drugs for less than 3 months. For both TCR sequencing and RNA sequencing, RNA was extracted from PBMCs in TRIzol. Libraries were built with multiplex PCR. This sample was sequenced with an Illumina HiSeq 4000. CDR3 regions were amplified by Arm-PCR with iRepertoire HTBI primers to construct TCR beta libraries. TCRdb reworked the public reads: Q25 trimming with fastp, MiXCR clone assembly, productive beta chains retained. Merged by CDR3 protein, the rows form single entries marked with the most common genes and DNA. A total of 450,000 to 700,000 distinct CDR3 sequences appear in this sample, about 13% of them only once. The ten largest make up roughly a tenth of the sample.

The same sample was also studied in work on T cells in Graves' hyperthyroidism and ophthalmopathy.

The sequencing used peripheral blood mononuclear cells (PBMCs), collected at new diagnosis, from a patient treated with antithyroid drugs. The receptors here all came from a man aged 30 to 45 with Graves disease. Donor details come from another sample of the same person, matched by shared clones.

This clonotype was seen many times. The chain links TRBV7-9 to TRBJ2-5; the D gene is possibly TRBD1 (7 bases). Looked up from germline, CDR1 is SEHNR and CDR2 is FQNEAQ (reference sequence). The ends were cut back, 5 bases at V and 5 bases at J, with 30 bases in the middle. The CDR3 is made up of 19 amino acids. The CDR3, as DNA: TGTGCCAGCAGCCCCACAGGGGTCCAGGGTAGCGGTGTCGGCGAGACCCAGTACTTC. This encodes CASSPTGVQGSGVGETQYF. The whole variable domain, remainder taken from reference TRBV7-9 and TRBJ2-5, is DTGVSQNPRHKITKRGQNVTFRCDPISEHNRLYWYRQTLGQGPEFLTYFQNEAQLEKSRLLSDRFSAERPKGSFSTLEIQRTEQGDSAMYLCASSPTGVQGSGVGETQYFGPGTRLLVL.

This clonotype was detected ten times or more. The gene calls are TRBV28 and TRBJ2-1; TRBD2 aligns across 8 bases. This CDR3 is 16 amino acids long. J was trimmed by 6 bases and V by 2 bases; bases with no gene match: 9. In germline, CDR1 is MDHEN, CDR2 SYDVKM. As DNA, the CDR3 is TGTGCCAGCAGTTTAAGCGGGGGAGTTGGAAGCAATGAGCAGTTCTTC. Protein sequence: CASSLSGGVGSNEQFF.

The chain combines TRBV5-1 with TRBJ2-3; 7 nucleotides line up with TRBD1. The CDR3 sequence is 15 residues long. The J segment lost 4 bases and the V segment lost 3 bases, leaving 8 bases of the junction unmatched. Per the germline V gene, CDR1 is SGHRS and CDR2 is YFSETQ. The CDR3 DNA is TGCGCCAGCAGCTCGCCCGACAGGGAAGCAGATACGCAGTATTTT. Residues: CASSSPDREADTQYF.

The table lists this clonotype with many counts. The chain employs TRBV2 and TRBJ2-1; TRBD2 is a possible D gene (6 bases). The CDR3 is 14 amino acids. Trimming left V 6 bases short and J 5 bases short, with 14 bases between. Per germline, CDR1 SNHLY and CDR2 FYNNEI. The CDR3 DNA is TGTGCCAGCAGGGGGCGTAGCGGAAACAATGAGCAGTTCTTC. Its translation is CASRGRSGNNEQFF.

This clonotype was recorded many times. This chain connects TRBV20-1 to TRBJ2-7; D gene unclear. Germline V lookup: CDR1 DFQATT, CDR2 SNEGSKA (reference sequence). Trimming removed 0 bases from V and 3 bases from J, with 6 bases in between. This CDR3 region has 12 residues. In nucleotides, the CDR3 is TGCAGTGCTAGAGATGGCGACTACGAGCAGTACTTC. It is translated as CSARDGDYEQYF.

This clonotype appeared many times. Its ends do not fully match the called genes, so a read error is possible. The J gene is TRBJ1-2, the V gene TRBV11-2, with TRBD1 matching 7 bases. The germline gives CDR1 SGHAT, CDR2 FQNNGV. The CDR3 is made up of 14 amino acids. The CDR3 nucleotides are TGTGCCAGCAGCCCTTGGACAGGCGCACCGGGGCCTTCCTTC. Encoded protein: CASSPWTGAPGPSF.

On this clonotype itself: This clone may be a read error of a much larger clone one base away. The gene calls are TRBV12-3 or TRBV12-4 and TRBJ1-4; tentative D call: TRBD1 (6 bases). This CDR3 is built from 13 residues. In DNA form, the CDR3 reads TGTGCCAGTTACCAGGGGATAGGTGAAAAACTGCTTTTT. This encodes CASYQGIGEKLLF.

At least ten counts were recorded for this clonotype. The chain has TRBV20-1 and TRBJ2-7; TRBD1 is a possible D gene (5 bases). Germline V gives CDR1 DFQATT, CDR2 SNEGSKA (reference sequence). V gave up 5 bases and J gave up 3 bases, with 11 bases separating them. The CDR3 is 12 residues long. The CDR3 loop is CSASDTNYEQYF. The DNA of the CDR3 is TGCAGTGCTTCGGACACTAACTACGAGCAGTACTTC.

This clonotype was counted only a few times. This chain links TRBV19 with TRBJ2-3; 8 bases fit TRBD2. V trimming: 3 bases; J trimming: 5 bases; junction bases outside the gene matches: 7. This CDR3 contains 15 residues. The germline V gene has CDR1 LNHDA and CDR2 SQIVND (reference sequence). CDR3 amino acids: CASSMGSGRLDTQYF. CDR3 in DNA: TGTGCCAGTAGTATGGGGAGCGGGAGATTAGATACGCAGTATTTT.

The rearrangement joins TRBV28 to TRBJ2-7; 7 positions agree with TRBD1. Trimming at V came to 10 bases and at J to 2 bases, leaving 14 bases not matched to a gene. The CDR3 extends over 15 amino acids. The V gene's germline CDR1 is MDHEN and CDR2 SYDVKM. The CDR3 DNA is TGTGCCACCTCCTCCCAGGGGGACGGGACCTACGAGCAGTACTTC. Amino acids: CATSSQGDGTYEQYF.

V is TRBV7-9 and J is TRBJ1-4; 9 bases fit TRBD1. CDR1 and CDR2 (germline): SEHNR, FQNEAQ (reference sequence). The CDR3 is 16 residues long. The ends lost 5 bases at V and 5 bases at J; junction bases unmatched: 9. CDR3 sequence: CASSIDPGQGNEKLFF. DNA of the CDR3: TGTGCCAGCAGCATCGACCCGGGACAGGGCAATGAAAAACTGTTTTTT.

A remark on this clonotype: A much larger clone differs from this one at a single base, so this may be a read error. The CDR3 end shows no conserved phenylalanine or tryptophan, and so a read error is likely. The chain employs TRBV11-2 and TRBJ2-2; the D is unclear. The ends were cut back, 8 bases at V and 6 bases at J, with 13 bases in the middle. The CDR3 spans 13 residues. From germline, CDR1 is SGHAT and CDR2 FQNNGV. This chain's CDR3 is CASRTGLAGELFL. In nucleotides, the CDR3 is TGTGCCAGCCGAACTGGGCTGGCCGGGGAGCTGTTTCTT.

The V gene is TRBV6-2 or TRBV6-3, the J gene TRBJ1-5; 8 bases agree with TRBD1. The V gene's germline CDR1 is MNHEY and CDR2 SVGEGT. With 1 base clipped from V and 6 bases from J, the junction kept 11 bases outside the gene matches. The CDR3 spans 17 residues. Here the CDR3 reads CASSYFSTGAMSQPQHF. As DNA, the CDR3 is TGTGCCAGCAGTTACTTCTCGACAGGGGCCATGAGTCAGCCCCAGCATTTT.

The chain combines TRBV5-1 with TRBJ2-1; 10 bases are a match to TRBD2. The trim removed 4 bases at V and 8 bases at J, leaving 9 bases unmatched. The CDR3 runs to 15 residues. The germline V gene encodes CDR1 SGHRS and CDR2 YFSETQ. The CDR3 bases are TGCGCCAGCAGCAACACCGGGACTAGCGTCGATGAGCAGTTCTTC. Its protein product is CASSNTGTSVDEQFF. Full variable domain (rest looked up from reference TRBV5-1 and TRBJ2-1): KAGVTQTPRYLIKTRGQQVTLSCSPISGHRSVSWYQQTPGQGLQFLFEYFSETQRNKGNFPGRFSGRQFSNSRSEMNVSTLELGDSALYLCASSNTGTSVDEQFFGPGTRLTVL.

This chain links TRBV7-2 with TRBJ2-2; TRBD2 aligns across 8 bases. Germline V CDR1 and CDR2: SGHTA, FQGNSA. The CDR3 extends over 17 amino acids. V shed 1 base and J 3 bases; nucleotides not matched to a gene: 7. The DNA of the CDR3 is TGTGCCAGCAGCTTAGGAAGGACTAGCCGCGACACCGGGGAGCTGTTTTTT. Translating it yields CASSLGRTSRDTGELFF.

V gene TRBV5-1 combines with J gene TRBJ2-5, with D possibly called TRBD1 or TRBD2 (6 bases each). Looked up from germline, CDR1 is SGHRS and CDR2 is YFSETQ. The CDR3 covers 16 residues. V lost 4 bases and J 2 bases, leaving 18 bases between the germline ends. The DNA for the CDR3 is TGCGCCAGCAGCACGGGGGCGACTAACCCACAAGAGACCCAGTACTTC. Its protein is CASSTGATNPQETQYF.

The table lists this clonotype with many counts. The genes are TRBV27 and TRBJ1-6; 8 bases are a match to TRBD1. Per germline, CDR1 MNHEY and CDR2 SMNVEV (reference sequence). The length of the CDR3 is 18 residues. V lost 0 bases, J lost 0 bases, and 4 bases stayed unmatched. As DNA, the CDR3 is TGTGCCAGCAGTTTATCCCGGACAGGGCGCTCCTATAATTCACCCCTCCACTTT. Its translation is CASSLSRTGRSYNSPLHF.

This clonotype was seen at least ten times. The chain joins TRBV7-3 to TRBJ2-1; D remains ambiguous. Trimming left V 5 bases short and J 6 bases short, with 8 bases between. CDR3 length equals 12 residues. Germline-derived CDR1 and CDR2 are SGHTA and FQGTGA. The DNA of the CDR3 is TGTGCCAGCAGCCCCATGGGCAATGAGCAGTTCTTC. Its translation is CASSPMGNEQFF.

This clonotype was picked up many times. The V and J genes are TRBV7-8 and TRBJ1-1; D gene uncertain. CDR3 length equals 16 residues. Germline lookup yields CDR1 SGHVS and CDR2 FQNEAQ. V was cut by 1 base and J by 1 base, with 13 bases left in between. CDR3 residues: CASSLGEASTNTEAFF. The CDR3 bases are TGTGCCAGCAGCTTAGGGGAGGCTTCCACGAACACTGAAGCTTTCTTT. Using reference TRBV7-8 and TRBJ1-1 for the parts outside the CDR3, the full variable domain is GAGVSQSPRYKVAKRGQDVALRCDPISGHVSLFWYQQALGQGPEFLTYFQNEAQLDKSGLPSDRFFAERPEGSVSTLKIQRTQQEDSAVYLCASSLGEASTNTEAFFGQGTRLTVV.

This clonotype turned up a few times. The chain uses TRBV20-1 and TRBJ1-5, with 9 nucleotides matching TRBD1. The V segment lost 2 bases and the J segment 1 base; nucleotides outside the gene matches: 9. CDR1 is DFQATT, CDR2 SNEGSKA, per germline (reference sequence). This CDR3 spans 17 amino acids. The CDR3 is CSARPATGGVSNQPQHF. CDR3 nucleotides: TGCAGTGCTAGACCGGCCACAGGGGGCGTGAGCAATCAGCCCCAGCATTTT.

In this sample, this clonotype turned up many times. The rearrangement uses TRBV12-3 or TRBV12-4 and TRBJ1-1; 10 bases agree with TRBD1. V trimming: 5 bases; J trimming: 3 bases; junction bases outside the gene matches: 3. The CDR3 runs 14 residues. The chain's CDR3 is CASSRDRGHTEAFF. CDR3 DNA: TGTGCCAGCAGTCGAGACAGGGGGCACACTGAAGCTTTCTTT.

In this sample, this clonotype turned up many times. The chain recombines TRBV24-1 with TRBJ2-7, with TRBD1 as a possible D gene (6 bases). Germline-derived CDR1 and CDR2 are KGHDR and SFDVKD. V lost 2 bases to trimming and J lost 2 bases, with 9 bases between them. The CDR3 runs to 14 residues. The CDR3 bases are TGTGCCACCAGTGATTCGGGACATCCCTACGAGCAGTACTTC. The encoded protein is CATSDSGHPYEQYF.

The table lists this clonotype with a few counts. Sequence at one end of the junction differs from germline and may be a read error. The V call is TRBV12-3 or TRBV12-4, the J call TRBJ2-7; 9 positions match TRBD2. The CDR3 contains 16 residues. DNA of the CDR3: TGTGCCAGCAGTTCCCCTGAGGGCGGGAGGGTCTACGAGCAGTGCTTC. Amino acids: CASSSPEGGRVYEQCF.

Ten or more counts support this clonotype. The rearrangement links TRBV5-1 to TRBJ2-7, with 10 positions matching TRBD2. This CDR3 contains 16 residues. Germline V gene sequence: CDR1 SGHRS, CDR2 YFSETQ. The V segment lost 4 bases and the J segment 5 bases; nucleotides outside the gene matches: 12. CDR3 in amino acids: CASSPGGLAGDHEQYF. CDR3 coding DNA: TGCGCCAGCAGCCCTGGGGGGCTAGCGGGAGACCACGAGCAGTACTTC.

Many counts were recorded for this clonotype. The chain links TRBV2 to TRBJ2-6; D not certain. The CDR3 extends over 11 amino acids. Germline-derived CDR1 and CDR2 are SNHLY and FYNNEI. The V and J ends lost 6 bases and 10 bases respectively, with 7 bases between them. The CDR3 DNA sequence: TGTGCCAGCAGGGGTTTGAACGTCCTGACTTTC. Its translation: CASRGLNVLTF.

The chain couples TRBV5-6 to TRBJ2-7, with D possibly being TRBD2 (6 bases). Trimming took 0 bases from V and 3 from J, leaving 10 bases between them. The CDR3 sequence is 14 residues long. Germline CDR1 and CDR2: SGHDT and YYEEEE. The CDR3 nucleotides are TGTGCCAGCAGCTTGGGCGGGATCCTCTACGAGCAGTACTTC. It yields the protein CASSLGGILYEQYF.

The rearrangement links TRBV20-1 to TRBJ2-7; 10 bases align to TRBD2. The trim removed 0 bases at V and 5 bases at J, leaving 7 bases unmatched. Germline loops: CDR1 DFQATT, CDR2 SNEGSKA (reference sequence). The CDR3 loop spans 15 amino acids. CDR3 DNA sequence: TGCAGTGCTAGAGATCGGCTAGCGGGAGCCCACGAGCAGTACTTC. Translating gives CSARDRLAGAHEQYF.